Following are 22 T cell receptor beta chains from one sample sequenced in a study of blood T cell repertoires in COVID-19. TCRdb's copy holds only in-frame clones and misses some; the assay was immunoSEQ multiplex PCR. The table shows roughly 80,000 clones, with about four fifths occurring only once. The specimen was peripheral blood. Every receptor here comes from a human donor in a cohort sampled during active COVID-19.

The chain uses TRBV28 and TRBJ2-3; 8 bases align to TRBD2. This CDR3 is built from 15 residues. Germline CDR1 and CDR2: MDHEN and SYDVKM. After removal of 3 bases from V and 6 bases from J, the junction contained 8 bases not matched to a gene. The CDR3 loop reads CASSFEGPGGDTQYF. Here the CDR3 DNA reads TGTGCCAGCAGTTTTGAGGGGCCGGGAGGGGATACGCAGTATTTT.

This clone appeared a single time. This chain uses TRBV19 with TRBJ1-2; TRBD1 matches 7 bases. V lost 2 bases, J lost 2 bases, and 2 bases stayed unmatched. Per germline, CDR1 LNHDA and CDR2 SQIVND (reference sequence). The CDR3 has 14 residues. The chain's CDR3 is CASSIRGLNYGYTF. CDR3 coding DNA: TGTGCCAGTAGTATAAGGGGGCTGAACTATGGCTACACCTTC.

The chain recombines TRBV5-1 with TRBJ2-1, with 7 bases identical to TRBD2. CDR1 is SGHRS, CDR2 YFSETQ, per germline. The CDR3 runs to 16 residues. V trimming: 3 bases; J trimming: 4 bases; junction bases outside the gene matches: 10. CDR3: CASSYLSGVPYNEQFF. The CDR3 bases are TGCGCCAGCAGCTACCTGAGCGGGGTCCCATACAATGAGCAGTTCTTC.

This clone was recorded only once. The chain joins TRBV7-2 to TRBJ2-3; no clear D gene. Germline loops: CDR1 SGHTA, CDR2 FQGNSA. V was pared by 4 bases and J by 2 bases, with 7 bases between. The CDR3 sequence is 13 residues long. The CDR3 DNA is TGTGCCAGCAGCTCCAGACTCACAGATACGCAGTATTTT. Translated, it gives CASSSRLTDTQYF. The complete variable domain, with remaining parts taken from reference TRBV7-2 and TRBJ2-3, reads GAGVSQSPSNKVTEKGKDVELRCDPISGHTALYWYRQSLGQGLEFLIYFQGNSAPDKSGLPSDRFSAERTGGSVSTLTIQRTQQEDSAVYLCASSSRLTDTQYFGPGTRLTVL.

The V gene is TRBV7-2, the J gene TRBJ2-2, with a possible D match to TRBD2 (5 bases). The CDR3 sequence is 16 residues long. CDR1 SGHTA and CDR2 FQGNSA come from the germline V gene. V was shortened by 5 bases and J by 1 base, with 14 bases between the two germline ends. The CDR3: CASSRGPGKNTGELFF. For the CDR3, the DNA is TGTGCCAGCAGCCGCGGGCCAGGAAAGAACACCGGGGAGCTGTTTTTT. Variable domain in full (rest from reference TRBV7-2 and TRBJ2-2): GAGVSQSPSNKVTEKGKDVELRCDPISGHTALYWYRQSLGQGLEFLIYFQGNSAPDKSGLPSDRFSAERTGGSVSTLTIQRTQQEDSAVYLCASSRGPGKNTGELFFGEGSRLTVL.

This chain uses TRBV28 with TRBJ1-2; no definite D call. Trimming took 8 bases from V and 3 from J, leaving 10 bases between them. Germline V lookup: CDR1 MDHEN, CDR2 SYDVKM. The CDR3 length is 12 residues. CDR3 bases: TGTGCCAGCGCCGGGAACGACTATGGCTACACCTTC. It is translated as CASAGNDYGYTF.

The chain has TRBV5-1 and TRBJ2-2, with D possibly TRBD2 on 5 matching bases. Trimming left V 0 bases short and J 6 bases short, with 12 bases between. Germline CDR1 and CDR2: SGHRS and YFSETQ. The CDR3 is 15 residues long. The CDR3 DNA reads TGCGCCAGCAGCTTGGTTCTGGGAGAGGCCGGGGAGCTGTTTTTT. The encoded protein is CASSLVLGEAGELFF.

The chain has TRBV6-2 or TRBV6-3 and TRBJ1-5; 7 bases match TRBD1. V lost 6 bases to trimming and J lost 0 bases; unmatched junction nucleotides: 11. CDR3 length: 17 amino acids. CDR1 and CDR2 (germline): MNHEY, SVGEGT. Here the CDR3 DNA reads TGTGCCAGCAGCCTAGGGACAGCCATTTATAGCAATCAGCCCCAGCATTTT. As protein: CASSLGTAIYSNQPQHF.

The chain combines TRBV12-3 or TRBV12-4 with TRBJ1-4, with a tentative D call TRBD1 (5 bases). The CDR3 covers 13 residues. Trimming pared 5 bases from V and 8 bases from J, leaving 12 bases between. The CDR3 is CASSPYRNEKLFF. The CDR3 DNA is TGTGCCAGCAGTCCCTACAGGAACGAAAAACTGTTTTTT.

This chain joins TRBV6-6 and TRBJ1-1; 7 bases map to TRBD1. Germline assignment: CDR1 MNHNY and CDR2 SVGAGI (reference sequence). This CDR3 is 15 amino acids long. After removal of 5 bases from V and 5 bases from J, the junction contained 11 bases not matched to a gene. CDR3 sequence reads: CASSRPTGARTEAFF. CDR3 sequence (DNA): TGTGCCAGCAGTCGGCCAACAGGGGCGAGGACTGAAGCTTTCTTT.

V gene TRBV18 combines with J gene TRBJ1-6; D gene unclear. Germline CDR1 KGHSH, CDR2 LQKENI. This CDR3 has 13 amino acids. V gave up 6 bases and J gave up 10 bases, with 13 bases separating them. The CDR3 region is CASSPSGDSPLHF. CDR3 DNA: TGTGCCAGCTCCCCTTCGGGAGACTCACCCCTCCACTTT.

The chain links TRBV18 to TRBJ1-1, with a weak D call TRBD1 (5 bases). V was cut by 5 bases and J by 4 bases, with 8 bases left in between. There are 12 residues in the CDR3. Germline V lookup: CDR1 KGHSH, CDR2 LQKENI. The CDR3 region has the DNA TGTGCCAGCTCAGCAAGGGGCACTGAAGCTTTCTTT. Its translation is CASSARGTEAFF. Together with reference TRBV18 and TRBJ1-1, the CDR3 gives the full variable domain: NAGVMQNPRHLVRRRGQEARLRCSPMKGHSHVYWYRQLPEEGLKFMVYLQKENIIDESGMPKERFSAEFPKEGPSILRIQQVVRGDSAAYFCASSARGTEAFFGQGTRLTVV.

V gene TRBV5-1 combines with J gene TRBJ1-2; D gene ambiguous. CDR1 and CDR2 (germline): SGHRS, YFSETQ. This CDR3 comprises 13 residues. V was shortened by 0 bases and J by 8 bases, with 11 bases between the two germline ends. The CDR3 region has the DNA TGCGCCAGCAGCTTGGTTCAGTCCAGGGGCTACACCTTC. It translates to CASSLVQSRGYTF. Complete variable domain (other parts from reference TRBV5-1 and TRBJ1-2): KAGVTQTPRYLIKTRGQQVTLSCSPISGHRSVSWYQQTPGQGLQFLFEYFSETQRNKGNFPGRFSGRQFSNSRSEMNVSTLELGDSALYLCASSLVQSRGYTFGSGTRLTVV.

Only a few counts were recorded for this clone. The sample contains more than one DNA sequence encoding this CDR3. The chain couples TRBV2 to TRBJ2-1; 10 nucleotides agree with TRBD1. With 6 bases clipped from V and 4 bases from J, the junction kept 6 bases outside the gene matches. Germline assignment: CDR1 SNHLY and CDR2 FYNNEI. The CDR3 extends over 15 amino acids. The CDR3 reads CASRVRDRGYNEQFF. The CDR3 DNA follows: TGTGCCAGCAGGGTCCGGGACAGGGGATACAATGAGCAGTTCTTC.

The rearrangement joins TRBV19 to TRBJ2-5; 12 bases fit TRBD2. J lost 7 bases, V lost 9 bases, and 6 bases had no gene match. The germline CDR1 and CDR2 sequences are LNHDA and SQIVND (reference sequence). This CDR3 is built from 13 residues. In DNA form, the CDR3 reads TGTGCCAGCGCTAGCGGGGGGGCACCGACCCAGTACTTC. This encodes CASASGGAPTQYF.

The J gene is TRBJ2-7, the V gene TRBV28, with 15 bases identical to TRBD2. Germline V CDR1 and CDR2: MDHEN, SYDVKM. The CDR3 spans 17 residues. V lost 3 bases and J lost 6; bases outside the gene matches: 9. The CDR3 loop reads CASSFYGLAGGPREQYF. In DNA form, the CDR3 reads TGTGCCAGCAGTTTTTATGGACTAGCGGGAGGGCCCCGCGAGCAGTACTTC. The complete variable domain, with remaining parts taken from reference TRBV28 and TRBJ2-7, reads DVKVTQSSRYLVKRTGEKVFLECVQDMDHENMFWYRQDPGLGLRLIYFSYDVKMKEKGDIPEGYSVSREKKERFSLILESASTNQTSMYLCASSFYGLAGGPREQYFGPGTRLTVT.

The chain combines TRBV9 with TRBJ2-7, with 8 bases fitting TRBD2. The CDR3 extends over 14 amino acids. Germline CDR1 SGDLS, CDR2 YYNGEE. Trimming cost V 0 bases and J 8 bases; bases outside gene matches: 7. In DNA, the CDR3 is TGTGCCAGCAGCGTAGAAATAGCGGGGCCCCAGCAGTACTTC. It is translated as CASSVEIAGPQQYF.

The V gene is TRBV6-1, the J gene TRBJ2-4, with a possible D match to TRBD1 (6 bases). The CDR3 has 17 amino acids. Trimming removed 2 bases at V and 1 base at J, with 15 bases between. Germline V gene lookup returns CDR1 MNHNS and CDR2 SASEGT. The CDR3 sequence: CASSEFGGSNAKNIQYF. The CDR3 DNA follows: TGTGCCAGCAGTGAATTTGGGGGCTCTAATGCCAAAAACATTCAGTACTTC.

This clone was seen just once. The chain recombines TRBV6-6 with TRBJ2-7; 7 bases map to TRBD2. V was clipped by 5 bases and J by 7 bases; unmatched bases: 14. The CDR3 has 15 amino acids. Germline CDR1 is MNHNY and CDR2 is SVGAGI (reference sequence). CDR3: CASSRLAAPSGEQYF. The DNA of the CDR3 is TGTGCCAGCAGTCGTCTAGCGGCTCCCTCGGGGGAGCAGTACTTC.

The chain carries TRBV5-6 and TRBJ2-2; D gene unclear. CDR1 and CDR2 from the germline V gene are SGHDT and YYEEEE. CDR3 length: 15 amino acids. V was cut by 0 bases and J by 4 bases, with 10 bases left in between. CDR3 coding DNA: TGTGCCAGCAGCTTGGCACTTGCCCCCACCGGGGAGCTGTTTTTT. Amino acid sequence: CASSLALAPTGELFF.

The chain joins TRBV11-2 to TRBJ2-2; 9 bases match TRBD1. V gave up 4 bases and J gave up 4 bases; unmatched junction bases: 4. CDR1 and CDR2 (germline): SGHAT, FQNNGV. The CDR3 consists of 15 residues. CDR3 DNA: TGTGCCAGCAGCTGGGACAGGGATTCCACCGGGGAGCTGTTTTTT. Protein sequence: CASSWDRDSTGELFF.

J is TRBJ2-1 and V is TRBV19; D is unclear. The CDR3 runs 15 residues. V lost 5 bases, J lost 0 bases, and 11 bases lay in between. Germline V lookup: CDR1 LNHDA, CDR2 SQIVND (reference sequence). This CDR3 is CASSAAVSSYNEQFF. In nucleotides, the CDR3 is TGTGCCAGTAGTGCTGCGGTTAGCTCCTACAATGAGCAGTTCTTC.